Each of the 2 T cell receptor beta chains below was sequenced from the same sample in a study of blood T cell repertoires in COVID-19. TCRdb's copy holds only in-frame clones and misses some; the assay was immunoSEQ multiplex PCR. The sample consists of around 220,000 clones, approximately 80% of them appearing once. The sample comprised peripheral blood. The receptors derive from a woman older than 75 with COVID-19, enrolled during active disease.

This chain uses TRBV5-5 with TRBJ1-2; D is unresolved. The V gene lost 7 bases and the J gene lost 8 bases, with 24 bases spanning the gap. CDR1 and CDR2 (germline): SGHKS, YYEKEE (reference sequence). This CDR3 comprises 15 residues. The DNA of the CDR3 is TGTGCCAGCCTACCTTTAGGCAGCCGGGATATGGGCTACACCTTC. This gives the protein CASLPLGSRDMGYTF. The entire variable domain, with the rest obtained from reference TRBV5-5 and TRBJ1-2, is as follows: DAGVTQSPTHLIKTRGQQVTLRCSPISGHKSVSWYQQVLGQGPQFIFQYYEKEERGRGNFPDRFSARQFPNYSSELNVNALLLGDSALYLCASLPLGSRDMGYTFGSGTRLTVV.

The CDR3 bases are TGTGCCAGCAGGCGACCGGGAGGTCAGCCCCAGCATTTT. Its protein is CASRRPGGQPQHF. This chain connects TRBV28 to TRBJ1-5; D is undetermined. The V and J ends lost 6 bases and 6 bases respectively, with 12 bases between them. CDR3 length equals 13 residues. Per the germline V gene, CDR1 is MDHEN and CDR2 is SYDVKM.